A selection of T cell receptor beta chains follows, all from one sample in a study of radiotherapy plus CTLA-4 blockade in lung cancer. TCRdb keeps only in-frame clones here, not all; method: immunoSEQ multiplex PCR. The top ten hold under 8% of the sample, which has 95,000 to 150,000 clones, approximately 90% seen once. The sample in question was peripheral blood, obtained from a patient treated with radiotherapy plus ipilimumab. The receptors originated from a human donor with non-small cell lung cancer that progressed on radiotherapy plus ipilimumab. Both conserved end residues are part of each CDR3. Each record gives: clone size, J gene, D gene, V gene, CDR3 protein, CDR3 DNA. D genes are given only for firm matches. The size of a clone is reported for some rows only, either as once, few or many, or as a class for expanded clones.

.,TRBJ1-1,.,TRBV2,CASSKAPLQGMGTEAFF,TGTGCCAGCAGTAAGGCGCCCCTCCAGGGTATGGGCACTGAAGCTTTCTTT
.,TRBJ2-7,.,TRBV7-9,CASSAREFEQYF,TGTGCCAGCAGCGCCCGGGAGTTCGAGCAGTACTTC
.,TRBJ2-1,.,TRBV2,CASRWVLAYNEQFF,TGTGCCAGCAGATGGGTACTAGCCTACAATGAGCAGTTCTTC
.,TRBJ1-5,.,TRBV9,CASSVGGTSNQPQHF,TGTGCCAGCAGCGTAGGAGGGACTAGCAATCAGCCCCAGCATTTT
.,TRBJ2-5,TRBD2,TRBV7-9,CASSLDGGRAGKTQYF,TGTGCCAGCAGCTTGGATGGCGGGAGGGCCGGTAAGACCCAGTACTTC
.,TRBJ2-5,TRBD2,TRBV5-1,CASSGLGLAEETQYF,TGCGCCAGCAGCGGGTTGGGACTAGCGGAAGAGACCCAGTACTTC
.,TRBJ2-4,TRBD2,TRBV4-1,CASSQVTSGSWNIQYF,TGCGCCAGCAGCCAAGTCACTAGCGGGAGTTGGAACATTCAGTACTTC
.,TRBJ1-5,.,TRBV19,CASNQEVGQYNQPQHF,TGTGCCAGTAACCAGGAGGTGGGGCAGTACAATCAGCCCCAGCATTTT
.,TRBJ2-3,.,TRBV5-1,CASSPGSQTDTQYF,TGCGCCAGCAGTCCCGGGTCTCAAACAGATACGCAGTATTTT
.,TRBJ2-7,TRBD1,TRBV5-6,CASSWTGALSYEQYF,TGTGCCAGCAGCTGGACAGGGGCACTCTCCTACGAGCAGTACTTC
.,TRBJ1-3,.,TRBV18,CASSPSSGGTGNTIYF,TGTGCCAGCTCACCGTCGAGCGGGGGCACCGGAAACACCATATATTTT
.,TRBJ2-7,.,TRBV6-1,CASSGSSYEQYF,TGTGCCAGCAGTGGATCCTCCTACGAGCAGTACTTC
once,TRBJ2-3,.,TRBV29-1,CSVEGTIGDTQYF,TGCAGCGTTGAAGGGACAATCGGAGATACGCAGTATTTT
.,TRBJ1-2,.,TRBV2,CASSEEPGYYGYTF,TGTGCCAGCAGTGAAGAGCCAGGGTACTATGGCTACACCTTC
.,TRBJ1-5,TRBD1,TRBV15,CATSRGTGLQPQHF,TGTGCCACCAGCAGAGGGACAGGGCTTCAGCCCCAGCATTTT
.,TRBJ2-3,TRBD2,TRBV7-9,CASSLSGSADTQYF,TGTGCCAGCAGCCTTAGCGGGAGCGCAGATACGCAGTATTTT
.,TRBJ2-1,TRBD1,TRBV6-1,CASTPGGRDEQFF,TGTGCCAGTACACCAGGGGGTCGGGATGAGCAGTTCTTC
.,TRBJ1-1,.,TRBV6-6,CASSSVLGPFTEAFF,TGTGCCAGCAGTTCCGTACTCGGGCCGTTCACTGAAGCTTTCTTT
.,TRBJ2-1,.,TRBV5-1,CASSLALPKDEQFF,TGCGCCAGCAGCTTGGCTCTTCCGAAGGATGAGCAGTTCTTC
.,TRBJ2-1,TRBD2,TRBV19,CASSPLWEGLDEQFF,TGTGCCAGTAGCCCCTTGTGGGAGGGCCTCGATGAGCAGTTCTTC
.,TRBJ2-2,.,TRBV9,CASSVEAGELFF,TGTGCCAGCAGCGTAGAGGCCGGGGAGCTGTTTTTT
few,TRBJ1-3,TRBD1,TRBV6-5,CASSRQGSSGNTIYF,TGTGCCAGCAGCCGACAGGGGAGCTCTGGAAACACCATATATTTT
once,TRBJ1-2,TRBD1,TRBV19,CATSRVGQGYSRYGYTF,TGTGCCACCTCAAGGGTGGGACAGGGTTATTCTCGCTATGGCTACACCTTC
.,TRBJ2-1,TRBD2,TRBV15,CATSRVASGDNEQFF,TGTGCCACCAGCAGAGTGGCTAGCGGGGACAATGAGCAGTTCTTC
once,TRBJ2-5,TRBD2,TRBV5-1,CASSPGTSGRGETQYF,TGCGCCAGCAGCCCCGGGACTAGCGGGAGAGGAGAGACCCAGTACTTC
.,TRBJ2-3,.,TRBV6-1,CASRRPLRSTDTQYF,TGTGCCAGCAGACGTCCCCTACGTAGCACAGATACGCAGTATTTT
once,TRBJ2-2,.,TRBV6-1,CASIGANPNTGELFF,TGTGCCAGCATAGGGGCAAACCCAAACACCGGGGAGCTGTTTTTT
.,TRBJ1-2,.,TRBV5-1,CASQGQATNYGYTF,TGCGCCAGCCAGGGGCAGGCTACTAACTATGGCTACACCTTC
.,TRBJ2-5,.,TRBV2,CASRDLGREQYF,TGTGCCAGCAGGGATCTGGGTCGGGAGCAGTACTTC